The present entry profiles one T cell receptor (beta chain) with its context. Its antigen is unidentified. Extractions gave at least 5.5 micrograms of total RNA per sample. This entry comes from a study of blood T cells in healthy people across ages. Broader study findings: Per-million-T-cell TCR beta diversity fell roughly linearly with age.

CDR1 and CDR2 from the germline V gene are MNHNS and SASEGT. Unmatched junction bases numbered 10, after V lost 7 bases and J lost 0 bases. The CDR3 has 16 residues. Together with a sample-barcoded 5' primer, a J-beta primer mix was included in a second PCR lasting 7 to 11 cycles. TCRdb itself ran the 5' RACE reads through MiXCR, one entry per CDR3 protein. The repertoire has just over 1 million distinct CDR3 sequences, over 35% of them found once; the top ten carry under 20%. The source of this sequence is a woman in her fifties or sixties in good health. J is TRBJ2-3 and V is TRBV6-1; 7 bases fit TRBD2. Sequencing was done on a sample of blood. CDR3 DNA: TGTGCCAGCAACACCCGGCGGGAGACTAGCACAGATACGCAGTATTTT. It is translated as CASNTRRETSTDTQYF.